Ten or more counts support the clone carrying this T cell receptor (beta chain). These data belong to a study of blood T cells in healthy people across ages. Alongside a J-beta primer mix, a sample-barcoded 5' primer served in a second PCR lasting 7 to 11 cycles. Each CDR3 protein gets one entry after TCRdb re-called the 5' RACE reads with MiXCR. Of 600,000 to 800,000 distinct CDR3 sequences detected, approximately 52% appear once; the ten largest clones hold roughly 14%. Deletions cut 9 bases from V and 2 bases from J, with 16 bases between. The V gene's germline CDR1 is SGHRS and CDR2 YFSETQ. This CDR3 spans 14 amino acids.

The chain combines TRBV5-1 with TRBJ2-3, with D possibly TRBD2 on 6 matching bases. Material for sequencing was blood. The clonotype was recovered from a woman aged 80 or over in good health. The CDR3 reads CATREARYTDTQYF. The CDR3 region has the DNA TGCGCCACCAGGGAGGCCCGATACACAGATACGCAGTATTTT.